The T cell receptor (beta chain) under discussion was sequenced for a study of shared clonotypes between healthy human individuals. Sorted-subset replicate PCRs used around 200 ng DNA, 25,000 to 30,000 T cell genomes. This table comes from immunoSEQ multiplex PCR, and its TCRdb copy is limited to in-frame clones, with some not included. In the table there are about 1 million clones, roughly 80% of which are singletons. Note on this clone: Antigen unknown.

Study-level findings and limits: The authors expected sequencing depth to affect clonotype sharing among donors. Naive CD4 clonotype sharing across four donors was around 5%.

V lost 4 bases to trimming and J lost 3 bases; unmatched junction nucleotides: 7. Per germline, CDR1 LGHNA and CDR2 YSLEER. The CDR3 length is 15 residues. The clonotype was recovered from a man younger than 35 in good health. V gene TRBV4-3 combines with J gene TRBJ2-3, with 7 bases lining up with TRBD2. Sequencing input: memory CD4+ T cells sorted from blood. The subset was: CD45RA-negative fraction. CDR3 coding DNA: TGCGCCAGCAGCCTGAGCTGGCGGGGGACAGATACGCAGTATTTT. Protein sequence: CASSLSWRGTDTQYF.